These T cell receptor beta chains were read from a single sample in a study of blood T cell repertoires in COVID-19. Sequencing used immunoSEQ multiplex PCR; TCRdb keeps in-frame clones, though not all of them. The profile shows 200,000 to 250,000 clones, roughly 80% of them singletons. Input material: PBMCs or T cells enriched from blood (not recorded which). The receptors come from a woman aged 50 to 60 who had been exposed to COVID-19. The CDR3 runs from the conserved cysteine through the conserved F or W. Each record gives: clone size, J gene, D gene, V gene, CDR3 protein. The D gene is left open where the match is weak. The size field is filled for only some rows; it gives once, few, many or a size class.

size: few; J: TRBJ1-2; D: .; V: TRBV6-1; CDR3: CASSEITTNYGYTF
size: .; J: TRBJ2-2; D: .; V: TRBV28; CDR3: CATASPNTGELFF
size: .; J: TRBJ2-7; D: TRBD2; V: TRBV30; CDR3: CAWSPGGITNEQYF
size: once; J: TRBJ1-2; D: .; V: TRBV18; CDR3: CASSPEGSTWGYTF
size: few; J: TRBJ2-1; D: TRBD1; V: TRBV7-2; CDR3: CASSWGQGASDEQFF
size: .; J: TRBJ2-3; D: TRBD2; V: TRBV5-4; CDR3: CASSLGTSGGRTDTQYF
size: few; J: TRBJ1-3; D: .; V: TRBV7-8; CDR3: CASSPRDTIYF
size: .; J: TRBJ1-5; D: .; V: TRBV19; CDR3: CASSIFIGSPAQHF
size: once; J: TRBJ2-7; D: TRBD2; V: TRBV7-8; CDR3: CASSYSGGSYEQYF
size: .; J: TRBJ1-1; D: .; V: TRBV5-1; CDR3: CASSQGAGYTEAFF
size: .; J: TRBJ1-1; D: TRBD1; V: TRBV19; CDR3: CASSPGTANLGDTEAFF
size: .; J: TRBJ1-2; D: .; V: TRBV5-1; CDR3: CASSSRGWDGYTF
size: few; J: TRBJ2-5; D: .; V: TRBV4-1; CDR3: CASSRPGSRAQETQYF